The 10 T cell receptor beta chains in this list originate from one sample, sequenced in a study of blood T cell repertoires in COVID-19. The data were produced by immunoSEQ multiplex PCR, yet TCRdb's version contains in-frame clones alone and is incomplete. The table shows some 210,000 clones, with 75% to 90% occurring only once. Sequenced material: PBMCs or T cells enriched from blood (not recorded which). The receptor source for this set is a man in his forties or fifties who had recovered from COVID-19.

V gene TRBV2 combines with J gene TRBJ1-5; the D is unclear. V lost 3 bases and J 7 bases, leaving 7 bases between the germline ends. This CDR3 is built from 12 residues. CDR1 and CDR2 from the germline V gene are SNHLY and FYNNEI. CDR3 nucleotides: TGTGCCAGCAGTGACAGCGGGCAGCCCCAGCATTTT. Translation: CASSDSGQPQHF.

The V call is TRBV5-5, the J call TRBJ1-3; 7 nucleotides agree with TRBD1. Germline CDR1 SGHKS, CDR2 YYEKEE (reference sequence). The CDR3 has 14 residues. V dropped 0 bases and J dropped 8; count of bases not matched to a gene: 5. The CDR3, as DNA: TGTGCCAGCAGCTTGGAAGTCAGGGGGGACACCATATATTTT. Residues: CASSLEVRGDTIYF. Full variable domain (missing parts from reference TRBV5-5 and TRBJ1-3): DAGVTQSPTHLIKTRGQQVTLRCSPISGHKSVSWYQQVLGQGPQFIFQYYEKEERGRGNFPDRFSARQFPNYSSELNVNALLLGDSALYLCASSLEVRGDTIYFGEGSWLTVV.

The chain carries TRBV30 and TRBJ1-5; 7 positions agree with TRBD1. There are 15 residues in the CDR3. Germline V CDR1 and CDR2: GTSNPN, SVGIG (reference sequence). V lost 3 bases and J lost 6; bases outside the gene matches: 11. The DNA of the CDR3 is TGTGCCTGGAGGGAGACAGGGCCAGTCGGTCAGCCCCAGCATTTT. Translating gives CAWRETGPVGQPQHF.

The chain joins TRBV15 to TRBJ2-2, with no clear D. The CDR3 has 14 amino acids. Trimming pared 0 bases from V and 3 bases from J, leaving 5 bases between. The germline CDR1 and CDR2 sequences are LNHNV and YYDKDF (reference sequence). The CDR3 sequence: CATSRDRYTGELFF. In nucleotides, the CDR3 is TGTGCCACCAGCAGAGACCGTTACACCGGGGAGCTGTTTTTT.

This clone occurred a few times. The chain couples TRBV24-1 to TRBJ1-6; a possible D gene is TRBD1 (5 bases). Trimming took 3 bases from V and 7 from J, leaving 9 bases between them. CDR1 is KGHDR, CDR2 SFDVKD, per germline. CDR3 length: 14 residues. The CDR3 nucleotides are TGTGCCACCAGTGATGCGGACACAAATTCACCCCTCCACTTT. This encodes CATSDADTNSPLHF.

This clone was detected only a few times. The J gene is TRBJ2-2, the V gene TRBV5-4; 8 bases align to TRBD1. From germline, CDR1 is SGHNT and CDR2 YYREEE (reference sequence). This CDR3 has 16 residues. Losses at the gene ends were 0 bases for V and 6 bases for J; bases not matched to a gene: 7. The CDR3 bases are TGTGCCAGCAGCTTGGCCGGGACAGGTGTCTCCGGGGAGCTGTTTTTT. Amino acids: CASSLAGTGVSGELFF.

The chain couples TRBV19 to TRBJ1-2; D gene uncertain. Germline V gives CDR1 LNHDA, CDR2 SQIVND (reference sequence). CDR3 length: 15 residues. Trimming left V 6 bases short and J 0 bases short, with 14 bases between. CDR3 nucleotide sequence: TGTGCCAGTAGCGGAAGTTTACTAGCTAACTATGGCTACACCTTC. This gives the protein CASSGSLLANYGYTF.

This clone was detected once. The chain recombines TRBV6-4 with TRBJ1-4; D possibly corresponds to TRBD1 (5 bases). V lost 9 bases and J lost 8, with 10 bases in between. The CDR3 spans 11 residues. The V gene's germline CDR1 is MRHNA and CDR2 SNTAGT. The CDR3 nucleotides read TGTGCCAGACGGGGGGGAGAAAAACTGTTTTTT. Amino acid sequence: CARRGGEKLFF.

The chain uses TRBV27 and TRBJ2-1, with 7 bases matching TRBD1. Germline V gives CDR1 MNHEY, CDR2 SMNVEV (reference sequence). The CDR3 loop spans 15 amino acids. After removal of 4 bases from V and 2 bases from J, the junction contained 5 bases not matched to a gene. The CDR3 region is CASSSWDSPYNEQFF. CDR3 DNA: TGTGCCAGCAGTTCGTGGGACAGTCCCTACAATGAGCAGTTCTTC.

The CDR3 loop is CASRQGAHMFF. CDR3 in DNA: TGTGCCAGCCGACAGGGGGCGCATATGTTCTTC. The chain joins TRBV9 to TRBJ2-1; 10 bases are a match to TRBD1. CDR3 length equals 11 residues. J was trimmed by 15 bases and V by 7 bases; bases with no gene match: 7. Germline CDR1 SGDLS, CDR2 YYNGEE.